This T cell receptor beta chain was documented in a study of blood T cells in healthy people across ages. Overall study results and limits: PBMCs that were unsorted prevented a conclusive naive versus antigen-experienced comparison.

This CDR3 contains 14 residues. From germline, CDR1 is MNHEY and CDR2 SVGEGT. Trimming took 2 bases from V and 5 from J; bases not matched to a gene: 4. The authors ran a second PCR of roughly 6 to 12 cycles using a sample-barcoded 5' primer and a J-beta primer mix. Each cDNA molecule carried a tag from a template-switch adaptor that contained 12 random nucleotides. TCRdb re-called the 5' RACE reads with MiXCR, one entry per CDR3 protein. The sample carries fewer than 900,000 distinct CDR3 sequences, around 45% recorded once. This clonotype has just a few counts. Its target is not known. The sequenced material came from blood. V and J are TRBV6-2 or TRBV6-3 and TRBJ2-5; 8 bases fit TRBD1. This clonotype originated in a woman aged 55-70 years in good health. The CDR3 sequence is CASSYGQGAETQYF. CDR3 sequence (DNA): TGTGCCAGCAGTTACGGTCAGGGGGCTGAGACCCAGTACTTC.